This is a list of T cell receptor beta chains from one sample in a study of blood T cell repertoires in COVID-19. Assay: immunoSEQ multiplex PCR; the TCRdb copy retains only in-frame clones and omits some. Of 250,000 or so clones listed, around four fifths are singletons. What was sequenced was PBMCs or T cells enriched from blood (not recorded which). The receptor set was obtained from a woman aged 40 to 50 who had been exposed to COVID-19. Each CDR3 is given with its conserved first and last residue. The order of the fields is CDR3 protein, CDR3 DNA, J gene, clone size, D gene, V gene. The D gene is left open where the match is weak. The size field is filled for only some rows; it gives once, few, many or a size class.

CATTQGTEAFF	TGTGCCACCACACAGGGTACTGAAGCTTTCTTT	TRBJ1-1	.	.	TRBV24-1
CASSPNPNTEAFF	TGTGCCAGCAGCCCCAATCCGAACACTGAAGCTTTCTTT	TRBJ1-1	.	.	TRBV5-4
CASSQGLAGVEQFF	TGTGCCAGCAGCCAGGGACTAGCGGGGGTGGAGCAGTTCTTC	TRBJ2-1	.	TRBD2	TRBV3-1/TRBV3-2
CASSSGTPNQPQHF	TGTGCCAGCAGCTCCGGGACACCCAATCAGCCCCAGCATTTT	TRBJ1-5	.	.	TRBV5-4
CASSTQRDSEAFF	TGTGCCAGCAGCACACAACGGGACAGTGAAGCTTTCTTT	TRBJ1-1	.	TRBD1	TRBV11-1
CSGRGLNTEAFF	TGCAGCGGTCGGGGTCTGAACACTGAAGCTTTCTTT	TRBJ1-1	.	.	TRBV29-1
CASSLGQPGEQFF	TGTGCCAGCAGCTTAGGGCAGCCAGGTGAGCAGTTCTTC	TRBJ2-1	few	.	TRBV7-9
CASSFWGTQPYEQYF	TGTGCCAGCAGTTTTTGGGGGACTCAGCCCTACGAGCAGTACTTC	TRBJ2-7	.	.	TRBV28
CASSPGTGGVYTF	TGTGCCAGCAGCCCCGGGACAGGGGGAGTCTACACCTTC	TRBJ1-2	.	TRBD1	TRBV12-3/TRBV12-4
CASSSPQPGTSGGHPYNEQFF	TGCGCCAGCAGCTCACCGCAACCCGGGACTAGCGGGGGGCACCCCTACAATGAGCAGTTCTTC	TRBJ2-1	.	TRBD2	TRBV5-1
CASSGGTGVHIQYF	TGCGCCAGCAGCGGGGGGACAGGGGTGCACATTCAGTACTTC	TRBJ2-4	.	TRBD1	TRBV5-1
CASSPRAENTEAFF	TGTGCCAGCAGCCCCAGGGCAGAGAACACTGAAGCTTTCTTT	TRBJ1-1	.	.	TRBV5-5
CASSLNSGGAVEQFF	TGTGCCAGCAGCCTTAATAGCGGGGGGGCCGTTGAGCAGTTCTTC	TRBJ2-1	few	TRBD2	TRBV7-3
CASSLQPGDYGYTF	TGTGCCAGCAGCTTACAGCCGGGGGACTATGGCTACACCTTC	TRBJ1-2	.	.	TRBV7-3
CSVEALRGEKLFF	TGCAGCGTTGAAGCTCTCCGCGGTGAAAAACTGTTTTTT	TRBJ1-4	.	.	TRBV29-1
CASRVTRTGGYGYTF	TGTGCCAGCAGGGTGACCAGGACAGGGGGCTATGGCTACACCTTC	TRBJ1-2	few	TRBD1	TRBV6-5
CASRNDRAKYF	TGTGCCAGCAGAAATGACAGGGCCAAGTACTTC	TRBJ2-7	.	TRBD1	TRBV12-3/TRBV12-4
CASSAYREETQYF	TGTGCCAGCAGTGCATACAGGGAAGAGACCCAGTACTTC	TRBJ2-5	few	.	TRBV28
CATSGGQGATGVGSPLHF	TGTGCCACCAGTGGTGGACAGGGGGCTACCGGCGTCGGGTCACCCCTCCACTTT	TRBJ1-6	.	TRBD1	TRBV24-1
CASSQSDRGDPHF	TGTGCCAGCAGCCAATCAGACAGGGGCGATCCTCACTTT	TRBJ1-6	.	TRBD1	TRBV16
CASRHGRNYNYGYTF	TGTGCCAGCAGACATGGTCGGAACTATAACTATGGCTACACCTTC	TRBJ1-2	.	.	TRBV28
CASRPSGTGDEQYF	TGTGCCAGCCGTCCTTCCGGGACAGGGGACGAGCAGTACTTC	TRBJ2-7	.	TRBD1	TRBV6-4
CASSRDRAGYTF	TGTGCCAGCAGCCGCGACAGGGCAGGCTACACCTTC	TRBJ1-2	few	TRBD1	TRBV14
CASSILPGGVGAFF	TGTGCCAGTAGTATCCTACCAGGGGGCGTTGGAGCTTTCTTT	TRBJ1-1	few	TRBD1	TRBV19
CASSLGRATESF	TGTGCCAGCAGCTTGGGCCGGGCGACAGAATCTTTT	TRBJ1-3	.	.	TRBV5-6
CASRRLAGGQDTQYF	TGTGCCAGCAGAAGACTAGCGGGGGGACAAGATACGCAGTATTTT	TRBJ2-3	.	TRBD2	TRBV2
CASSPHSTGVETEAFF	TGTGCCAGCAGCCCCCACTCCACAGGGGTGGAAACTGAAGCTTTCTTT	TRBJ1-1	once	TRBD1	TRBV7-3
CASSQDWANGNEQFF	TGCGCCAGCAGCCAAGATTGGGCCAACGGCAATGAGCAGTTCTTC	TRBJ2-1	.	.	TRBV4-1
CASSPSGTEAFF	TGCGCCAGCAGCCCCTCAGGCACTGAAGCTTTCTTT	TRBJ1-1	.	.	TRBV5-1
CASSPLPGNQPQHF	TGTGCCAGCTCACCACTCCCAGGGAATCAGCCCCAGCATTTT	TRBJ1-5	.	.	TRBV18
CASSQDLRNHQPQHF	TGCGCCAGCAGCCAAGATTTGAGGAATCATCAGCCCCAGCATTTT	TRBJ1-5	.	.	TRBV4-3
CASRGGYSNQPQHF	TGTGCCAGCAGGGGGGGATATAGCAATCAGCCCCAGCATTTT	TRBJ1-5	.	.	TRBV6-5
CASSAAAGLSTDTQYF	TGCGCCAGCAGTGCTGCCGCGGGGCTAAGCACAGATACGCAGTATTTT	TRBJ2-3	.	.	TRBV5-1
CASSLGAGTYNEQFF	TGTGCCAGCAGCTTAGGGGCGGGGACCTACAATGAGCAGTTCTTC	TRBJ2-1	.	.	TRBV7-8
CASSRTGENQPQHF	TGTGCCAGCAGCCGCACAGGGGAAAATCAGCCCCAGCATTTT	TRBJ1-5	.	TRBD1	TRBV9
CATSDVDRPTGELFF	TGTGCCACCAGTGACGTAGACAGGCCCACCGGGGAGCTGTTTTTT	TRBJ2-2	.	.	TRBV24-1
CASSPPEGSLGTEAFF	TGTGCCAGCTCACCCCCGGAGGGATCGCTCGGAACTGAAGCTTTCTTT	TRBJ1-1	.	.	TRBV18
CASSLGTTYGDTQYF	TGTGCCAGCAGCTTAGGGACTACGTACGGGGATACGCAGTATTTT	TRBJ2-3	.	.	TRBV11-3
CASSYPGLAGALSNTDTQYF	TGTGCCAGCAGTTACCCGGGACTAGCGGGGGCCCTATCCAACACAGATACGCAGTATTTT	TRBJ2-3	few	TRBD2	TRBV6-2/TRBV6-3
CASSLEGSGGYGYTF	TGTGCCAGCAGCTTAGAGGGCTCAGGGGGTTATGGCTACACCTTC	TRBJ1-2	.	TRBD1	TRBV7-2
CASSLEGPGSIQYF	TGTGCCAGCAGCTTAGAGGGACCCGGGAGCATTCAGTACTTC	TRBJ2-4	.	.	TRBV7-2
CASSQVGGRGEQYF	TGTGCCAGCAGCCAAGTTGGGGGTAGGGGGGAGCAGTACTTC	TRBJ2-7	.	.	TRBV3-1/TRBV3-2
CASSLPGEGYGYTF	TGTGCCAGCAGTTTACCCGGGGAGGGCTATGGCTACACCTTC	TRBJ1-2	.	.	TRBV28
CATSDTHRAMGYTF	TGTGCCACCAGTGATACGCACAGGGCTATGGGCTACACCTTC	TRBJ1-2	.	.	TRBV24-1
CASIHPGVGLVEAFF	TGTGCCAGCATCCACCCCGGGGTCGGTCTTGTTGAAGCTTTCTTT	TRBJ1-1	once	.	TRBV6-5
CAWATGSRYEQYF	TGTGCCTGGGCGACAGGGAGCCGGTACGAGCAGTACTTC	TRBJ2-7	many	TRBD1	TRBV30
CASSVSGGHTDTQYF	TGTGCCAGCAGCGTTAGCGGGGGGCACACAGATACGCAGTATTTT	TRBJ2-3	.	TRBD2	TRBV9
CASSRPDRAPYNEQFF	TGCGCCAGCAGCCGACCCGACAGGGCCCCCTACAATGAGCAGTTCTTC	TRBJ2-1	few	TRBD1	TRBV4-1
CAWSPGSPLHF	TGTGCCTGGAGCCCGGGGTCACCCCTCCACTTT	TRBJ1-6	.	.	TRBV30
CASSSSRSSYEQYF	TGTGCCAGCAGCTCGTCTAGGTCCTCCTACGAGCAGTACTTC	TRBJ2-7	.	.	TRBV7-2
CASSLEDRGHPGELFF	TGTGCCAGCTCACTGGAAGACAGGGGTCATCCCGGGGAGCTGTTTTTT	TRBJ2-2	once	TRBD1	TRBV18
CASSSPGQGHQPQHF	TGTGCCAGCAGTTCCCCGGGACAGGGTCATCAGCCCCAGCATTTT	TRBJ1-5	.	TRBD1	TRBV28
CASSNRDRDPYGYTF	TGTGCCAGCAGTAACCGGGACAGGGACCCCTATGGCTACACCTTC	TRBJ1-2	.	TRBD1	TRBV27
CASTQTAGGWDEQFF	TGTGCCAGCACCCAGACAGCGGGGGGGTGGGATGAGCAGTTCTTC	TRBJ2-1	.	TRBD2	TRBV3-1/TRBV3-2